Detailed here is one T cell receptor (beta chain). What it binds is not known. This specimen belongs to a study of molecular identifiers for immune sequencing clone quantification. Overall study: In the replicates, RNA derived from roughly 20,000 or 100,000 naive CD8 cells was divided into five parts, and four were sequenced. Findings of the study overall: The share of molecules held by clones above 20 RNA copies was over 99% in effector cells and under 1% in naive cells.

In germline, CDR1 is MNHEY, CDR2 SVGEGT. V lost 6 bases and J lost 8; bases outside the gene matches: 9. The CDR3 is 14 amino acids. Via MiXCR, TCRdb re-called the PCR reads, giving one row per CDR3 protein. The sample consists of around 470,000 distinct CDR3 sequences, roughly a fifth of them appearing once. This TCR was recovered from a human donor in good health. Some libraries in this study had Jurkat cell RNA spiked in. The V and J genes are TRBV6-2 or TRBV6-3 and TRBJ2-1; 8 bases are a match to TRBD2. Sequencing was done on a sample of naive CD8+ T cells from blood, with Jurkat cell RNA spiked in. Described subset: FACS-sorted CD8+CD4-CCR7+CD45RA+ naive T cells. CDR3 DNA sequence: TGTGCCAGCAGCCGTTTCGGGCGGGAGGATGAGCAGTTCTTC. It yields the protein CASSRFGREDEQFF.